This paragraph covers one T cell receptor beta chain sequence. Its target is unknown. This specimen belongs to a study of shared clonotypes between healthy human individuals. General study results and limits: About 5% of naive CD4 clonotypes were shared across four donors. Non-shared clonotypes showed lower generation probabilities than clonotypes common to all four donors.

Germline-derived CDR1 and CDR2 are SGHDT and YYEEEE. Trimming took 4 bases from V and 1 from J, leaving 12 bases between them. This CDR3 is built from 14 residues. Measured with immunoSEQ multiplex PCR; TCRdb has only the in-frame clones, and not every one. The sample has about 2.1 million clones, roughly 95% seen once; the top ten hold less than 2%. Naive CD8 isolation took CD45RO-negative cells positively selected for CCR7 and excluded terminally differentiated effector memory CD45RA+ cells. The V and J genes are TRBV5-6 and TRBJ2-7, with D perhaps TRBD1 or TRBD2 (6 bases each). The sequenced sample was naive CD8+ T cells from PBMCs. This clonotype originated in a man in his late teens or twenties in good health. Some clones in this sample may be carry-over from other donors' samples. This CDR3 is CASSPEGESYEQYF. CDR3 coding DNA: TGTGCCAGCAGCCCGGAGGGGGAATCCTACGAGCAGTACTTC.